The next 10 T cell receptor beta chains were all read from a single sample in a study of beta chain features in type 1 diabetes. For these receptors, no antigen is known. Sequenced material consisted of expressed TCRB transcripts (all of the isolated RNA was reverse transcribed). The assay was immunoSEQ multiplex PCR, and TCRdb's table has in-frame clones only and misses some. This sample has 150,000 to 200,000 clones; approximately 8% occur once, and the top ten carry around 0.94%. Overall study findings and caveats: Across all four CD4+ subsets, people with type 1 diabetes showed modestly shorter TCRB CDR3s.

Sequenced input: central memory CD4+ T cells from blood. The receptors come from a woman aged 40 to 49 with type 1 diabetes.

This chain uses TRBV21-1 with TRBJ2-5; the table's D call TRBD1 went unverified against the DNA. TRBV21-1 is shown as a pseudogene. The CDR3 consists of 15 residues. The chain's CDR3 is CASSKDGQGQETQYF. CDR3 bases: TGTGCCAGCAGCAAAGACGGACAGGGTCAAGAGACCCAGTACTTC.

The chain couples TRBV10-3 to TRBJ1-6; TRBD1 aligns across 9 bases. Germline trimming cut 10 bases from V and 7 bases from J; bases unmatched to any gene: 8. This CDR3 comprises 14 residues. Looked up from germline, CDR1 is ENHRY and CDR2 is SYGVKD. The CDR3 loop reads CATGQGLGNSPLHF. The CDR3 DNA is TGTGCCACGGGACAGGGTTTAGGAAATTCACCCCTCCACTTT.

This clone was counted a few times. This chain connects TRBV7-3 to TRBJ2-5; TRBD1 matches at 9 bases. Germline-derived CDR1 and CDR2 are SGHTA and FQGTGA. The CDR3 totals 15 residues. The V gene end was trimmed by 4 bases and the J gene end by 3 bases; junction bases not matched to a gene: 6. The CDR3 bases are TGTGCCAGCAGCTCTACGGGACAGGGTAAAGAGACCCAGTACTTC. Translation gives CASSSTGQGKETQYF.

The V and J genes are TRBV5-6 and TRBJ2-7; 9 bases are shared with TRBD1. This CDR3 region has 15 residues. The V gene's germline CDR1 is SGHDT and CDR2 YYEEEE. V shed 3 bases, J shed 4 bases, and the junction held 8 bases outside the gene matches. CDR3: CASSWPGTGRYEQYF. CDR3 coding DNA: TGTGCCAGCAGCTGGCCAGGGACAGGGAGATACGAGCAGTACTTC. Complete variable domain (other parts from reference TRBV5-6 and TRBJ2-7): DAGVTQSPTHLIKTRGQQVTLRCSPKSGHDTVSWYQQALGQGPQFIFQYYEEEERQRGNFPDRFSGHQFPNYSSELNVNALLLGDSALYLCASSWPGTGRYEQYFGPGTRLTVT.

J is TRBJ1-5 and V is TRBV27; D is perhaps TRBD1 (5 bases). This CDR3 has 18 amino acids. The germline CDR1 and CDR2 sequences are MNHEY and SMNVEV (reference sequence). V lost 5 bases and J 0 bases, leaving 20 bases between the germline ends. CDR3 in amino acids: CASSAYPPQGFSNQPQHF. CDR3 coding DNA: TGTGCCAGCAGTGCCTACCCCCCTCAGGGATTTAGCAATCAGCCCCAGCATTTT.

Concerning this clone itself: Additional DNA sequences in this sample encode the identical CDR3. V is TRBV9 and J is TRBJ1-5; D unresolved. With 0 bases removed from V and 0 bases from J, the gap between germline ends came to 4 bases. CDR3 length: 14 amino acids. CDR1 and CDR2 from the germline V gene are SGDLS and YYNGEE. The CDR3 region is CASSVDSSNQPQHF. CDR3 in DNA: TGTGCCAGCAGCGTAGACAGTAGCAATCAGCCCCAGCATTTT.

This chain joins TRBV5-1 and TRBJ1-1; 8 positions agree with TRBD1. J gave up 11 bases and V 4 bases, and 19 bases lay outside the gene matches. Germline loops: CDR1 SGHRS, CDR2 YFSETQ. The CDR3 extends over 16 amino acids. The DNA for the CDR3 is TGCGCCAGCAGCCCCCGTCTCGCGGACAGGGATCGTCGCGCTTTCTTT. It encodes CASSPRLADRDRRAFF.

CDR3 in amino acids: CASSLQTGYGYTF. The DNA for the CDR3 is TGTGCCAGCAGTCTACAGACAGGCTATGGCTACACCTTC. The gene calls are TRBV27 and TRBJ1-2; tentatively, D is TRBD1 (6 bases). The CDR3 runs 13 residues. CDR1 and CDR2 (germline): MNHEY, SMNVEV (reference sequence). Trimming stripped 5 bases from V and 4 bases from J, with 11 bases between.

This CDR3 reads CATLKGGAGSYTDTQYF. The DNA of the CDR3 is TGTGCCACCCTTAAGGGGGGGGCCGGGTCATACACAGATACGCAGTATTTT. This chain links TRBV28 with TRBJ2-3, with D possibly being TRBD2 (7 bases). The germline CDR1 and CDR2 sequences are MDHEN and SYDVKM. V lost 10 bases and J lost 2, with 25 bases in between. The CDR3 consists of 17 residues.

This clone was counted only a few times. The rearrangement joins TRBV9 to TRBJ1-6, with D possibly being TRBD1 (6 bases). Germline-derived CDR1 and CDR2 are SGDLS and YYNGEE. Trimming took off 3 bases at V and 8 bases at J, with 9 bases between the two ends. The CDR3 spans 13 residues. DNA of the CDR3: TGTGCCAGCAGCGCGACAGGTCATTCACCCCTCCACTTT. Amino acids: CASSATGHSPLHF.